The entry that follows covers one TCR beta chain sequence. Some clones are missing from TCRdb's copy, which holds only in-frame ones; the method was immunoSEQ multiplex PCR. The profile covers roughly 2.6 million clones, with around nine tenths appearing a single time and over 0.12% taken by the ten largest. The donor cohort consisted entirely of Caucasian adults residing in Nashville, Tennessee. A CD45RA+ naive subset and a CD45RA-negative memory subset were split from CD4+ cells. This entry belongs to a study of shared clonotypes between healthy human individuals. Source material: naive CD4+ T cells sorted from blood. Described subset: CD45RA+ positively selected. The clonotype originates from a man between 18 and 35 years old in good health.

The CDR3 protein is CASFNGGAAFF. In nucleotides, the CDR3 is TGTGCCAGCTTTAATGGGGGGGCGGCGTTCTTC. This chain uses TRBV19 with TRBJ2-1; TRBD2 is a possible D gene (7 bases). CDR3 length: 11 amino acids. V lost 9 bases and J lost 15, with 18 bases in between. Germline lookup yields CDR1 LNHDA and CDR2 SQIVND (reference sequence).